This entry features one T cell receptor (beta chain) sequence. Its antigen remains unknown. Researchers ran the PCR with 60 Vbeta and 13 Jbeta primers. Authors' data handling: In a later analysis, about 12 million of some 80 million unique beta chains occurred in at least two donors. Libraries were prepared by immunoSEQ multiplex PCR; TCRdb keeps only in-frame clonotypes and omits some of them. That table supplies the V and J calls and clone size; D and trimming were determined from the DNA. The profile shows about 100,000 clones, about 77% of them singletons. This sample stems from a study of cytomegalovirus exposure and HLA in healthy donors. The germline gives CDR1 SGHDN, CDR2 FVKESK. The trim removed 2 bases at V and 4 bases at J, leaving 4 bases unmatched. There are 14 residues in the CDR3. Study-wide points: In a later analysis, TCR association rates varied by HLA locus: DRB1 most, HLA-C fewest.

The receptor was derived from a woman aged 45-65 years in good health and CMV-seropositive. V usage is TRBV14 and J usage is TRBJ1-1; TRBD1 matches at 7 bases. The sample consisted of PBMCs. The CDR3 region is CASSQQGGSTEAFF. CDR3 DNA sequence: TGTGCCAGCAGCCAACAGGGGGGAAGCACTGAAGCTTTCTTT.